The rows below give T cell receptor beta chains drawn from one sample of a study of CD8+ T cells in alopecia areata. The method was immunoSEQ multiplex PCR; TCRdb's version includes in-frame clones alone and lacks a portion of them. This table has 100,000 to 130,000 clones, 55% to 60% appearing once. The material sequenced was NKG2D-low CD8+ T cells sorted from blood. The receptors stem from a human donor with alopecia areata. Each CDR3 is given with its conserved first and last residue. Each record gives: D gene, V gene, J gene, clone size, CDR3 DNA, CDR3 protein. The D gene is left open where the match is weak. Some rows mark clone size as missing; the rest say once, few, many or name a class of expanded clone.

>NA|TRBV7-2|TRBJ2-1|NA
TGTGCCAGCAGCGGTTTAAGCTATGAGCAGTTCTTC
CASSGLSYEQFF
>TRBD1|TRBV18|TRBJ2-1|NA
TGTGCCAGCTCACCAGATTTGGGACAGTCCAATGAGCAGTTCTTC
CASSPDLGQSNEQFF
>NA|TRBV2|TRBJ2-5|once
TGTGCCAGCGAAACGACTGGCCGACAGAGCCTTTACCAAGAGACCCAGTACTTC
CASETTGRQSLYQETQYF
>NA|TRBV29-1|TRBJ2-6|NA
TGCAGCGTACGGTTAGAGGGCTCTGGGGCCAACGTCCTGACTTTC
CSVRLEGSGANVLTF
>TRBD1|TRBV5-6|TRBJ2-1|few
TGTGCCAGCAGCTGGGGGACAGACAATGAGCAGTTCTTC
CASSWGTDNEQFF
>NA|TRBV11-2|TRBJ2-1|few
TGTGCCAGCAGCTTCGTTTTAGATTACAATGAGCAGTTCTTC
CASSFVLDYNEQFF
>NA|TRBV7-5|TRBJ2-7|NA
TGTGCCAGCAGCCCGAGAAAATACGAGCAGTACTTC
CASSPRKYEQYF
>NA|TRBV2|TRBJ2-7|NA
TGTGCCAGCAGTGATTTGGACACCACCTACGAGCAGTACTTC
CASSDLDTTYEQYF
>TRBD1|TRBV29-1|TRBJ1-2|NA
TGCAGCGTTGATTTAGTGGGACAGACCCGGGACCATGGCTACACCTTC
CSVDLVGQTRDHGYTF
>NA|TRBV29-1|TRBJ2-1|few
TGCAGCGTCCGCGACTACAATGAGCAGTTCTTC
CSVRDYNEQFF
>NA|TRBV5-1|TRBJ1-2|NA
TGCGCCAGCAGCGAGCACCCTGACAGGATCGACTATGGCTACACCTTC
CASSEHPDRIDYGYTF
>NA|TRBV6-6|TRBJ2-5|NA
TGTGCCAGCAGTCCCGGTGGGCAGCCTCGGGAGACCCAGTACTTC
CASSPGGQPRETQYF
>TRBD1|TRBV6-5|TRBJ1-1|NA
TGTGCCAGCAGTTACCGGACAGGGGCGAACACTGAAGCTTTCTTT
CASSYRTGANTEAFF
>NA|TRBV2|TRBJ2-1|NA
TGTGCCAGCAGTGACCGGTCCCATGAGCAGTTCTTC
CASSDRSHEQFF
>NA|TRBV27|TRBJ1-5|NA
TGTGCCAGCAGGGGCCAGGGCAATCAGCCCCAGCATTTT
CASRGQGNQPQHF
>TRBD1|TRBV7-9|TRBJ1-1|NA
TGTGCCAGCAGCTTGTCCGGGACAGCGAACACTGAAGCTTTCTTT
CASSLSGTANTEAFF
>TRBD1|TRBV2|TRBJ2-7|NA
TGTGCCAGTCAGTCCGGGACAGGGGCCTACGAGCAGTACTTC
CASQSGTGAYEQYF
>TRBD1|TRBV29-1|TRBJ2-2|NA
TGCAGCGGCCTCCGGGACAGGGGATTCGCCGGGGAGCTGTTTTTT
CSGLRDRGFAGELFF
>TRBD2|TRBV5-4|TRBJ2-3|NA
TGTGCCAGCAGCCTCCGGCGGGAGAGCACAGATACGCAGTATTTT
CASSLRRESTDTQYF
>NA|TRBV5-6|TRBJ1-1|NA
TGTGCCAGCAGCGCGGGACAAAACACTGAAGCTTTCTTT
CASSAGQNTEAFF
>TRBD1|TRBV27|TRBJ1-2|once
TGTGCCAGCTGGGACAGGGTCAACTATGGCTACACCTTC
CASWDRVNYGYTF
>NA|TRBV29-1|TRBJ2-5|few
TGCAGCGTTGATCTCGGCAGGGATGAGACCCAGTACTTC
CSVDLGRDETQYF
>NA|TRBV4-1|TRBJ2-7|NA
TGCGCCAGCAGCCAAGGCAGCTACGAGCAGTACTTC
CASSQGSYEQYF
>NA|TRBV6-6|TRBJ2-1|few
TGTGCCAGCAGCCATCCCAAGAAACTAGAATTCGATGAGCAGTTCTTC
CASSHPKKLEFDEQFF
>NA|TRBV27|TRBJ2-5|once
TGTGCCAGCAGTGGGGTCCGGGGAGAGACCCAGTACTTC
CASSGVRGETQYF
>TRBD1|TRBV6-4|TRBJ2-1|NA
TGTGCCAGCAGTTTTTCGACAGGGGACCACAATGAGCAGTTCTTC
CASSFSTGDHNEQFF
>TRBD2|TRBV27|TRBJ2-1|NA
TGTGCCAGCAGTTTGAGCTTAGCGGGAGTGTATGAGCAGTTCTTC
CASSLSLAGVYEQFF
>NA|TRBV13|TRBJ2-7|NA
TGTGCCAGCAGCTTAGGAAGGGGGGGCTCCTACGAGCAGTACTTC
CASSLGRGGSYEQYF
>NA|TRBV10-2|TRBJ2-7|few
TGCGCCAGCAGATCATACGAGCAGTACTTC
CASRSYEQYF
>NA|TRBV29-1|TRBJ2-2|NA
TGCAGCGTTGTGGGGGGGGCCCCCACCGGGGAGCTGTTTTTT
CSVVGGAPTGELFF
>NA|TRBV5-4|TRBJ2-1|few
TGTGCCAGCAGCTTGAGGAATGAGCAGTTCTTC
CASSLRNEQFF
>NA|TRBV9|TRBJ2-6|NA
TGTGCCAGCAGCGTGCACGCCTCTGGGGCCAACGTCCTGACTTTC
CASSVHASGANVLTF
>NA|TRBV27|TRBJ2-2|NA
TGTGCCAGCAGTTATATGGGACTGAACACCGGGGAGCTGTTTTTT
CASSYMGLNTGELFF